Listed below are T cell receptor beta chains from one sample, sequenced in a study of identical twins. TCRdb recomputed calls from the 5' RACE reads with MiXCR, one row per CDR3 protein. The sample yields a few hundred thousand distinct CDR3 sequences, roughly 10% seen once. The specimen was naive T cells sorted from blood. The receptors come from a woman between 45 and 60 years old in good health. Each CDR3 is given with its conserved first and last residue.

TRBV12-5 | CASGLPTQGAGNEQFF
TRBV11-2 | CASSLLADTQYF
TRBV28 | CASKRGFFNEQFF
TRBV11-3 | CASSALGDLGTQYF
TRBV5-1 | CASSLGLPGTEAFF
TRBV4-1 | CASTDDTRIYNEQFF
TRBV29-1 | CSVENDRTYGYTF
TRBV5-5 | CASSLWNSPGHEQFF
TRBV7-9 | CASSPAGGTGGMNTEAFF
TRBV4-1 | CASSQVGVGNEQFF
TRBV6-1 | CASSEGTGQKLFF
TRBV14 | CASSQKGQVLGNQPQHF
TRBV4-1 | CASSQVLGIEQYF
TRBV10-3 | CAISGDGRDEQFF
TRBV12-3/TRBV12-4 | CASRVGVGGNTEAFF
TRBV20-1 | CSADNANTGELFF
TRBV3-1 | CASSHTSGTLGGYTF
TRBV15 | CATTGMVGNTQYF
TRBV20-1 | CSAQERQAKIIQYF
TRBV11-1 | CASSREQVNTEAFF
TRBV11-2 | CASSLYRGVYNEPFF
TRBV7-8 | CASSPGVMNTEAFF
TRBV24-1 | CATSDLGTETGELFF
TRBV12-3/TRBV12-4 | CASSSLLAVRVRQETQYF
TRBV4-1 | CASSQGVRTEAFF
TRBV12-3/TRBV12-4 | CASTPGGTQQFF
TRBV5-1 | CASSPLPGSTDTQYF
TRBV11-3 | CASSLSGSEQYF
TRBV12-3/TRBV12-4 | CASRQGTEAFF
TRBV5-5 | CASSLPRGHANSPLHF
TRBV6-6 | CASRDSNQPQHF
TRBV11-2 | CASSIRTSLETQYF
TRBV12-3/TRBV12-4 | CASSLDMGQGFSDTQYF
TRBV3-1 | CASSRDGETQYF
TRBV20-1 | CSARPGLAGADTQYF
TRBV27 | CASSLGNRGSYEQYF
TRBV6-5 | CASSPTRGNNEQFF
TRBV20-1 | CSARDSLTSGHSYNEQFF
TRBV14 | CASSIQGIYIQYF
TRBV12-5 | CASGPGQGAWYGYTF
TRBV6-5 | CASSHSMDRAAEAFF
TRBV5-1 | CASSLPRNGAFGQPQHF
TRBV11-1 | CASSLAVRTSNTGELFF
TRBV7-9 | CASSFGQRGTLHF
TRBV5-1 | CASSSYRGKETQYF
TRBV7-9 | CASSPTGAVNEKLFF
TRBV30 | CAWRGSYGQVSYEQYF
TRBV5-1 | CASSASDDVGTEAFF
TRBV4-1 | CASSQIGRRDASSGANVLTF
TRBV5-1 | CASSLVGGGTDTQYF
TRBV12-3/TRBV12-4 | CASSSGQGLGTEAFF
TRBV5-6 | CASSSDSSYGYTF
TRBV5-1 | CASSLGAGYNQPQHF
TRBV12-3/TRBV12-4 | CASTWGDSEAFF